This entry features one T cell receptor beta chain sequence. Its target is unknown. Per donor, one heparinised blood draw averaged around 0.12 L. Isolated RNA was reverse transcribed in full, so expressed TCRB transcripts were sequenced. TCRdb's table, derived via immunoSEQ multiplex PCR, lists solely in-frame clones and lacks some. The data contain 300,000 to 350,000 clones, around an eighth of them singletons. This entry belongs to a study of beta chain features in type 1 diabetes. Background on the study: Roughly 98 million sorted cells were examined across all samples.

Per the germline V gene, CDR1 is MNHEY and CDR2 is SMNVEV (reference sequence). The CDR3 covers 15 residues. V was pared by 0 bases and J by 13 bases, with 7 bases of the junction left unmatched. The study, taken as a whole, reports: Moderate yet significant TCRB CDR3 shortening was seen in Type 1 diabetes patients in all four CD4+ subsets.

The chain joins TRBV27 to TRBJ2-1, with TRBD1 identical over 12 bases. The receptor's source is a woman between 18 and 29 years old with type 1 diabetes. Sequencing was performed on naive CD4+ T cells from blood. CDR3 residues: CASSLSGQGALNQFF. CDR3 nucleotide sequence: TGTGCCAGCAGTTTATCGGGACAGGGGGCCTTAAATCAGTTCTTC.